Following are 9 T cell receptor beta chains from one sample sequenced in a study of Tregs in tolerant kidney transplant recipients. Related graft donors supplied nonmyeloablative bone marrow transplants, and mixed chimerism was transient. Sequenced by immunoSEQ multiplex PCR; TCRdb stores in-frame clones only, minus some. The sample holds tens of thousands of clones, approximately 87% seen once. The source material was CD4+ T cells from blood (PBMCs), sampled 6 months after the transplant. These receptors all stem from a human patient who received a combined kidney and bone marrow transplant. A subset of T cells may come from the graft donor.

The CDR3 nucleotides are TGTGCCAGCAGGGCTAGCGGGGGACTCACCGGGGAGCTGTTTTTT. Encoded protein: CASRASGGLTGELFF. V usage is TRBV11-2 and J usage is TRBJ2-2, with 10 bases identical to TRBD2. Per germline, CDR1 SGHAT and CDR2 FQNNGV. The CDR3 extends over 15 amino acids. Unmatched junction bases numbered 5, after V lost 6 bases and J lost 4 bases.

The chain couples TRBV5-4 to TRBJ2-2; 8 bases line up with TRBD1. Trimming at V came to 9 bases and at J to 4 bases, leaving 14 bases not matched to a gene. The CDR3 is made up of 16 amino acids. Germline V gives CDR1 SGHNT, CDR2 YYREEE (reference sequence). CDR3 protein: CATALGQGAITGELFF. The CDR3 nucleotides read TGTGCCACGGCTTTAGGGCAGGGGGCAATCACCGGGGAGCTGTTTTTT. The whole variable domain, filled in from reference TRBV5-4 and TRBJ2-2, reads ETGVTQSPTHLIKTRGQQVTLRCSSQSGHNTVSWYQQALGQGPQFIFQYYREEENGRGNFPPRFSGLQFPNYSSELNVNALELDDSALYLCATALGQGAITGELFFGEGSRLTVL.

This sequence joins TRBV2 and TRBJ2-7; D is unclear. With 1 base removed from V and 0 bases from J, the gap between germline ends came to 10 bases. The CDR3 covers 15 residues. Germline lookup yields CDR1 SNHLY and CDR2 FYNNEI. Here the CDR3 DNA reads TGTGCCAGCAGTGAAGGACGGAGCGTCTCCTACGAGCAGTACTTC. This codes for CASSEGRSVSYEQYF.

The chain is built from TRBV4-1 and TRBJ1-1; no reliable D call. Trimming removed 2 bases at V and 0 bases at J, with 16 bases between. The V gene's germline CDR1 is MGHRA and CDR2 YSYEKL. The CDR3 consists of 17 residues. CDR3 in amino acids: CASSQRTSSGMNTEAFF. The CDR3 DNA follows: TGCGCCAGCAGCCAAAGGACGAGCTCGGGGATGAACACTGAAGCTTTCTTT.

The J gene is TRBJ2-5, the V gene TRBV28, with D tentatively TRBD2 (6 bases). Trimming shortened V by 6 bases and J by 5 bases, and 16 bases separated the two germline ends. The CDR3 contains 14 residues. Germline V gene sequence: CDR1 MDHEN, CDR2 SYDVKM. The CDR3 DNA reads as TGTGCCAGCAGCTTACAGACTAGGAGGGAGACCCAGTACTTC. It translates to CASSLQTRRETQYF.

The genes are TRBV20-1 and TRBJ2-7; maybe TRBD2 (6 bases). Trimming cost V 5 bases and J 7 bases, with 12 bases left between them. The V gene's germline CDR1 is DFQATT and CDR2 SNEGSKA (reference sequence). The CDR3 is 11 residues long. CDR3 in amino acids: CSALRGSEQYF. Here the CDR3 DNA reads TGCAGTGCTCTCCGGGGGAGTGAGCAGTACTTC.

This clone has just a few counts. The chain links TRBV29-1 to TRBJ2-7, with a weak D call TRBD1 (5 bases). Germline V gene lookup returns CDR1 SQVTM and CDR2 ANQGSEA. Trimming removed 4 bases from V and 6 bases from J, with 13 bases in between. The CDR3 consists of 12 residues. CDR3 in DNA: TGCAGCGTTGGGCGGTTAAGGGGCGAGCAGTACTTC. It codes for CSVGRLRGEQYF.

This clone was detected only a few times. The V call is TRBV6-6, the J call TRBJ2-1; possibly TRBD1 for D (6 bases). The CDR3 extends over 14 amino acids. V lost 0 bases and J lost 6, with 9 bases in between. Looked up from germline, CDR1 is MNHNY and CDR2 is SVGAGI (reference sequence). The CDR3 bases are TGTGCCAGCAGTTACTCGGGGGCCCTCAATGAGCAGTTCTTC. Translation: CASSYSGALNEQFF.

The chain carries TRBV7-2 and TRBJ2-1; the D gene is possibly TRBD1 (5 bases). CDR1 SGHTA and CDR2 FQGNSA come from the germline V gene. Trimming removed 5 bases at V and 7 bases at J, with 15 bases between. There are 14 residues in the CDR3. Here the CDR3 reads CASSPHVQVNEQFF. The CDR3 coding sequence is TGTGCCAGCAGCCCACATGTACAGGTGAATGAGCAGTTCTTC.